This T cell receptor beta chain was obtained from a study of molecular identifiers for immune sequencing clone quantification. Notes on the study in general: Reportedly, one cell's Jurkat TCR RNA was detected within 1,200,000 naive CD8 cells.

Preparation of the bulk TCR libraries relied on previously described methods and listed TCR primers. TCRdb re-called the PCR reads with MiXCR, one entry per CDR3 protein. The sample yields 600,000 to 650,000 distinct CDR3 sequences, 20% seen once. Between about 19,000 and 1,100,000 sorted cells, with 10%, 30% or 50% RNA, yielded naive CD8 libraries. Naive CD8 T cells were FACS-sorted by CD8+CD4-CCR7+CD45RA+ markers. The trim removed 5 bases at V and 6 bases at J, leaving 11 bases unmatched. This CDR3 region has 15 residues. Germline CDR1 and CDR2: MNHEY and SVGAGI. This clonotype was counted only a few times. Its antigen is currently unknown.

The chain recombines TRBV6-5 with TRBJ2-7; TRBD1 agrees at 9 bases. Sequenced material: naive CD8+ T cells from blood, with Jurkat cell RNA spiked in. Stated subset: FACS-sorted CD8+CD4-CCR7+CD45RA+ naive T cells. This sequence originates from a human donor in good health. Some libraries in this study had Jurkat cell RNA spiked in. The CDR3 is CASSETGTGLLEQYF. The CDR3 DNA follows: TGTGCCAGCAGTGAGACGGGGACAGGGTTGCTCGAGCAGTACTTC.